This TCR beta chain emerged from a study of regulatory T cells in long-lasting Graves disease. Building of the TCR beta libraries involved iRepertoire HTBI primers and Arm-PCR of CDR3 regions. TCRdb ran MiXCR on the multiplex PCR reads and lists one entry per CDR3 protein. Of a few hundred thousand distinct CDR3 sequences listed, about 15% are singletons. The time point: newly diagnosed GD, antithyroid drugs for less than 3 months. PBMCs provided the RNA from which the TCR library was made. Deletions cut 3 bases from V and 2 bases from J, with 13 bases between. This CDR3 is built from 16 residues. Germline-derived CDR1 and CDR2 are KGHDR and SFDVKD. This clonotype was recorded at least ten times. Its target is not known. Study-wide findings and caveats: Lower TCR diversity characterized persistent Graves' patients relative to newly diagnosed patients. In persistent patients, shared public clonotypes (under 3,000) outnumbered those in new patients (around 1,000).

This sample also belongs to another study, concerning T cells in Graves' hyperthyroidism and ophthalmopathy.

This sample comprised peripheral blood mononuclear cells (PBMCs), obtained at new diagnosis, from a patient treated with antithyroid drugs. The TCR originated in a woman aged 45-59 years with Graves disease. The V call is TRBV24-1, the J call TRBJ2-1; TRBD2 might be the D (6 bases). The CDR3 here is CATSDSERGTYNEQFF. CDR3 bases: TGTGCCACCAGTGATAGCGAGCGCGGGACCTACAATGAGCAGTTCTTC.